A single sample is the source of the 2 T cell receptor beta chains below, sequenced in a study of T cell responses to AZD1222 COVID-19 vaccine. Repertoires were generated with immunoSEQ multiplex PCR, while TCRdb's copy carries only in-frame clones and drops some. The sample lists 150,000 to 200,000 clones, 80% to 95% seen once, with around 2.5% in the top ten. Source: peripheral blood, taken on day 0 of AZD1222 vaccination. The receptors here all came from an adult in good health.

This chain links TRBV7-3 with TRBJ2-1; 11 bases line up with TRBD2. This CDR3 region has 15 residues. After removal of 5 bases from V and 7 bases from J, the junction contained 7 bases not matched to a gene. The germline V gene encodes CDR1 SGHTA and CDR2 FQGTGA. For the CDR3, the DNA is TGTGCCAGCAGCCCTGGACTAGCGGGTTTTAATGAGCAGTTCTTC. Its translation: CASSPGLAGFNEQFF.

The chain is built from TRBV7-2 and TRBJ1-6, with a possible D match to TRBD1 (6 bases). The CDR3 loop spans 14 amino acids. Germline-derived CDR1 and CDR2 are SGHTA and FQGNSA. V lost 3 bases and J 7 bases, leaving 10 bases between the germline ends. Here the CDR3 reads CASSLTGLNSPLHF. The CDR3 nucleotides read TGTGCCAGCAGCTTGACAGGCCTGAATTCACCCCTCCACTTT.